Following are 7 T cell receptor beta chains from one sample sequenced in a study of cytomegalovirus exposure and HLA in healthy donors. Researchers ran the PCR with 60 Vbeta and 13 Jbeta primers. Assay used: immunoSEQ multiplex PCR; TCRdb lists only in-frame clones, some missing. The top ten clones hold around 7.8% of a sample with approximately 61,000 clones, 78% of them seen once. Sequencing input: PBMCs. The receptors were sampled from a man aged 18 to 29 in good health and CMV-seropositive.

The table lists this clone with a count of one. This chain joins TRBV4-2 and TRBJ2-7, with 8 bases matching TRBD1. The CDR3 sequence is 15 residues long. V was clipped by 0 bases and J by 4 bases; unmatched bases: 5. The germline V gene has CDR1 LGHNA and CDR2 YNFKEQ. The DNA of the CDR3 is TGTGCCAGCAGCCAAGAGGACAGGGAAGGGTACGAGCAGTACTTC. The encoded protein is CASSQEDREGYEQYF.

The chain couples TRBV7-6 to TRBJ2-7, with 8 bases that match TRBD1. The germline V gene encodes CDR1 SGHVS and CDR2 FNYEAQ. The V and J ends lost 5 bases and 2 bases, in that order; junction bases with no gene match: 2. The CDR3 runs to 13 residues. The CDR3: CASSGTGPYEQYF. The CDR3 region has the DNA TGTGCCAGCAGCGGGACAGGCCCCTACGAGCAGTACTTC.

The V gene is TRBV19, the J gene TRBJ2-7; TRBD1 matches at 8 bases. The length of the CDR3 is 15 residues. J gave up 2 bases and V 6 bases, and 9 bases lay outside the gene matches. Germline loops: CDR1 LNHDA, CDR2 SQIVND (reference sequence). In DNA form, the CDR3 reads TGTGCCAGTAGCGTCGCCAGGGGGCCCGCCTACGAGCAGTACTTC. Its protein is CASSVARGPAYEQYF. Full variable domain (missing parts from reference TRBV19 and TRBJ2-7): DGGITQSPKYLFRKEGQNVTLSCEQNLNHDAMYWYRQDPGQGLRLIYYSQIVNDFQKGDIAEGYSVSREKKESFPLTVTSAQKNPTAFYLCASSVARGPAYEQYFGPGTRLTVT.

The chain couples TRBV6-5 to TRBJ1-5; 7 nucleotides agree with TRBD1. J was trimmed by 3 bases and V by 5 bases; bases with no gene match: 4. Germline V gene lookup returns CDR1 MNHEY and CDR2 SVGAGI. CDR3 length: 14 residues. CDR3 bases: TGTGCCAGCAGTGAGGGACAGAACAATCAGCCCCAGCATTTT. Amino acids: CASSEGQNNQPQHF.

The rearrangement uses TRBV10-3 and TRBJ1-2, with D perhaps matching TRBD1 (5 bases). CDR3 length: 12 amino acids. V lost 2 bases and J lost 8, with 9 bases in between. CDR1 and CDR2 from the germline V gene are ENHRY and SYGVKD. DNA for the CDR3: TGTGCCATCAGTGAGCAGGGATACGGCTACACCTTC. Residues: CAISEQGYGYTF.

This clone appeared a single time. V and J are TRBV30 and TRBJ1-1; weak D call: TRBD1 (5 bases). This CDR3 contains 16 residues. Germline lookup yields CDR1 GTSNPN and CDR2 SVGIG (reference sequence). V dropped 4 bases and J dropped 0 bases, with 18 bases sitting between them. As DNA, the CDR3 is TGTGCCTGGATCCCGGGACTCCTCCTCATGAACACTGAAGCTTTCTTT. Translation gives CAWIPGLLLMNTEAFF.

This clone was counted a few times. This chain uses TRBV29-1 with TRBJ2-1; D perhaps matches TRBD2 (6 bases). The CDR3 consists of 13 residues. Germline V CDR1 and CDR2: SQVTM, ANQGSEA. The V end was cut by 6 bases, the J end by 1 base, with 10 bases between. In DNA, the CDR3 is TGCAGCGTCCTTGGGACTTCCTACAATGAGCAGTTCTTC. Translated, it gives CSVLGTSYNEQFF.